The 22 T cell receptor beta chains below all came from one sample that was sequenced in a study of T cells in Graves' hyperthyroidism and ophthalmopathy. Amplification of TCR beta CDR3 regions used RNA as the template. Using the HTBI primer set, a first-round RT-PCR was run on the TCR CDR3. From the multiplex PCR reads, TCRdb called clonotypes with MiXCR, one entry per CDR3 protein. This sample carries about 400,000 distinct CDR3 sequences, 15% of them seen once, and the ten largest clones take 32%. The sample was blood. All receptors come from a woman in her 30s with Graves' hyperthyroidism.

This clonotype was recorded many times. The rearrangement uses TRBV5-1 and TRBJ2-1; 7 nucleotides align to TRBD1. The J segment lost 3 bases and the V segment lost 0 bases, leaving 12 bases of the junction unmatched. The germline gives CDR1 SGHRS, CDR2 YFSETQ. This CDR3 spans 18 amino acids. The CDR3 region is CASSLAMIGTELYNEQFF. In DNA, the CDR3 is TGCGCCAGCAGCTTGGCCATGATCGGGACAGAACTCTACAATGAGCAGTTCTTC.

The V call is TRBV29-1, the J call TRBJ2-3; no clear D gene. From germline, CDR1 is SQVTM and CDR2 ANQGSEA. CDR3 length: 11 residues. V lost 6 bases and J 11 bases, leaving 15 bases between the germline ends. The CDR3 nucleotides are TGCAGCGTCTCCGACGAGGTAGGGCAGTATTTT. This encodes CSVSDEVGQYF.

The chain links TRBV9 to TRBJ2-7; maybe TRBD2 (7 bases). The V gene lost 3 bases and the J gene lost 0 bases, with 13 bases spanning the gap. In germline, CDR1 is SGDLS, CDR2 YYNGEE. The CDR3 runs 15 residues. The CDR3 here is CASSERGGPSYEQYF. CDR3 DNA: TGTGCCAGCAGCGAAAGGGGGGGTCCCTCCTACGAGCAGTACTTC.

Many counts were recorded for this clonotype. The rearrangement links TRBV28 to TRBJ2-7; 10 bases align to TRBD2. CDR3 length: 13 residues. Germline V gene lookup returns CDR1 MDHEN and CDR2 SYDVKM. J lost 5 bases, V lost 5 bases, and 3 bases had no gene match. This CDR3 is CASSLAGVNEQYF. The DNA for the CDR3 is TGTGCCAGCAGTCTAGCGGGAGTAAACGAGCAGTACTTC.

This clonotype was observed a few times. The rearrangement joins TRBV10-3 to TRBJ2-5; D perhaps matches TRBD2 (5 bases). V dropped 6 bases and J dropped 4 bases, with 12 bases sitting between them. Germline V gene data show CDR1 as ENHRY and CDR2 as SYGVKD. The CDR3 is 13 amino acids. The DNA for the CDR3 is TGTGCCATCAGCCCCGGGGTGCGAGAGACCCAGTACTTC. Protein: CAISPGVRETQYF.

This clonotype has more than one count but fewer than ten. V and J are TRBV2 and TRBJ2-1, with D maybe TRBD2 (6 bases). The CDR3 totals 15 residues. Germline V gene lookup returns CDR1 SNHLY and CDR2 FYNNEI. Trimming pared 6 bases from V and 2 bases from J, leaving 14 bases between. The CDR3 loop is CASSLRGGTYNEQFF. The DNA of the CDR3 is TGTGCCAGCAGCCTCCGCGGCGGGACCTACAATGAGCAGTTCTTC.

The rearrangement uses TRBV18 and TRBJ2-7; D call uncertain. The CDR3 length is 14 residues. Trimming left V 1 base short and J 6 bases short, with 13 bases between. Germline V lookup: CDR1 KGHSH, CDR2 LQKENI. The CDR3 region is CASSPRDGAAEQYF. CDR3 in DNA: TGTGCCAGCTCACCACGCGACGGCGCGGCCGAGCAGTACTTC.

This clonotype has ten or more counts. The CDR3: CASLPKTFAEAFF. For the CDR3, the DNA is TGTGCCAGCCTGCCCAAGACGTTTGCTGAAGCTTTCTTT. The rearrangement uses TRBV6-1 and TRBJ1-1; D not resolved. The germline V and J ends were trimmed by 8 bases and 6 bases, with 16 bases remaining between them. This CDR3 has 13 amino acids. CDR1 is MNHNS, CDR2 SASEGT, per germline.

This clonotype occurred many times. The chain uses TRBV11-3 and TRBJ2-1; the match to TRBD1 covers 7 bases. V shed 5 bases and J 7 bases; nucleotides not matched to a gene: 14. The length of the CDR3 is 16 residues. The germline gives CDR1 SGHNT, CDR2 YENEEA. CDR3 sequence reads: CASSQWDSGDENEQFF. The CDR3 nucleotides are TGTGCCAGCAGCCAATGGGACAGCGGAGATGAGAATGAGCAGTTCTTC. The full variable domain, rest sourced from reference TRBV11-3 and TRBJ2-1, is EAGVVQSPRYKIIEKKQPVAFWCNPISGHNTLYWYLQNLGQGPELLIRYENEEAVDDSQLPKDRFSAERLKGVDSTLKIQPAELGDSAVYLCASSQWDSGDENEQFFGPGTRLTVL.

The chain combines TRBV19 with TRBJ2-3, with D perhaps being TRBD1 or TRBD2 (5 bases each). The CDR3 has 14 residues. Trimming removed 6 bases at V and 2 bases at J, with 12 bases between. Germline V lookup: CDR1 LNHDA, CDR2 SQIVND (reference sequence). CDR3 coding DNA: TGTGCCAGTAGACCCCGGGACGACACAGATACGCAGTATTTT. It codes for CASRPRDDTDTQYF. Variable domain in full (rest from reference TRBV19 and TRBJ2-3): DGGITQSPKYLFRKEGQNVTLSCEQNLNHDAMYWYRQDPGQGLRLIYYSQIVNDFQKGDIAEGYSVSREKKESFPLTVTSAQKNPTAFYLCASRPRDDTDTQYFGPGTRLTVL.

This clonotype has just a few counts. This sequence joins TRBV9 and TRBJ2-5; weak D call: TRBD2 (6 bases). Germline values: CDR1 SGDLS, CDR2 YYNGEE. The V and J ends lost 0 bases and 5 bases respectively, with 11 bases between them. The CDR3 extends over 14 amino acids. CDR3 DNA sequence: TGTGCCAGCAGCGTAGGGGGGGATCGGGAGACCCAGTACTTC. It yields the protein CASSVGGDRETQYF. The variable domain in full, with the rest retrieved from reference TRBV9 and TRBJ2-5, is DSGVTQTPKHLITATGQRVTLRCSPRSGDLSVYWYQQSLDQGLQFLIQYYNGEERAKGNILERFSAQQFPDLHSELNLSSLELGDSALYFCASSVGGDRETQYFGPGTRLLVL.

This clonotype was recorded at least ten times. The chain has TRBV12-3 or TRBV12-4 and TRBJ1-4; 9 bases align to TRBD1. The CDR3 length is 14 residues. Unmatched junction bases numbered 5, after V lost 5 bases and J lost 7 bases. The CDR3 loop is CASSHRGLVEKLFF. DNA for the CDR3: TGTGCCAGCAGTCACAGGGGGCTGGTTGAAAAACTGTTTTTT.

This sequence joins TRBV10-1 and TRBJ1-1, with unresolved D. V gave up 3 bases and J gave up 9 bases, with 11 bases separating them. Germline lookup yields CDR1 WNHNN and CDR2 SYGVQD (reference sequence). CDR3 size: 12 residues. CDR3 sequence (DNA): TGCGCCAGCAGTGAAAATTGGTCAAAAGCTTTCTTT. Its protein product is CASSENWSKAFF.

This clonotype appeared a few times. The rearrangement links TRBV2 to TRBJ2-1, with a tentative D call TRBD1 (6 bases). The CDR3 contains 16 residues. The germline gives CDR1 SNHLY, CDR2 FYNNEI. V was cut by 2 bases and J by 0 bases, with 11 bases left in between. CDR3 nucleotide sequence: TGTGCCAGCAGTGAAACCGACAGGCTCTCCTACAATGAGCAGTTCTTC. Translating gives CASSETDRLSYNEQFF.

This clonotype showed up many times. The chain's CDR3 is CAWRAGKYNSPLHF. CDR3 nucleotides: TGTGCCTGGAGGGCGGGCAAATATAATTCACCCCTCCACTTT. The V gene is TRBV30, the J gene TRBJ1-6; D uncertain. Germline CDR1 GTSNPN, CDR2 SVGIG (reference sequence). This CDR3 is built from 14 residues. Trimming shortened V by 3 bases and J by 4 bases, and 10 bases separated the two germline ends.

This clonotype was recorded at least ten times. This chain joins TRBV4-2 and TRBJ2-7, with D maybe TRBD2 (5 bases). CDR1 and CDR2 from the germline V gene are LGHNA and YNFKEQ. The germline V and J ends were trimmed by 0 bases and 6 bases, with 12 bases remaining between them. The CDR3 totals 14 residues. The DNA of the CDR3 is TGTGCCAGCAGCCAAGATACCGTAGCGTCCGAGCAGTACTTC. Its translation is CASSQDTVASEQYF.

The chain recombines TRBV3-1 with TRBJ2-7, with D perhaps matching TRBD1 (7 bases). V lost 4 bases, J lost 2 bases, and 18 bases lay in between. The CDR3 length is 16 residues. Germline V gene data show CDR1 as LGHDT and CDR2 as YNNKEL (reference sequence). The CDR3 protein is CASSPGGTASPYEQYF. The CDR3 DNA reads TGTGCCAGCAGCCCAGGGGGGACAGCGTCCCCCTACGAGCAGTACTTC.

This clonotype was found many times. The chain links TRBV27 to TRBJ2-7, with 9 bases identical to TRBD2. The CDR3 covers 14 residues. CDR1 MNHEY and CDR2 SMNVEV come from the germline V gene (reference sequence). V trimming: 5 bases; J trimming: 6 bases; junction bases outside the gene matches: 8. The CDR3 sequence is CASSPPGLAFEQYF. The CDR3 region has the DNA TGTGCCAGCAGTCCACCGGGACTAGCATTCGAGCAGTACTTC.

This clonotype was found a few times. The V and J genes are TRBV7-2 and TRBJ1-4; 9 nucleotides align to TRBD1. The trim removed 1 base at V and 6 bases at J, leaving 6 bases unmatched. This CDR3 is built from 16 residues. From germline, CDR1 is SGHTA and CDR2 FQGNSA. In DNA, the CDR3 is TGTGCCAGCAGCTTAGTAGGCTGGACAGGGGATGAAAAACTGTTTTTT. Translating it yields CASSLVGWTGDEKLFF.

In this sample, this clonotype turned up many times. CDR3 amino acids: CASSINPGVASSYNEQFF. The CDR3 DNA reads TGTGCCAGCAGTATAAACCCGGGGGTGGCAAGCTCCTACAATGAGCAGTTCTTC. The rearrangement joins TRBV28 to TRBJ2-1; possible D gene TRBD2, 6 bases. The V and J ends lost 5 bases and 0 bases respectively, with 20 bases between them. Per germline, CDR1 MDHEN and CDR2 SYDVKM. The CDR3 runs 18 residues.

This clonotype has more than one count but fewer than ten. V is TRBV29-1 and J is TRBJ2-5; 8 bases agree with TRBD2. The CDR3 has 16 amino acids. Germline V CDR1 and CDR2: SQVTM, ANQGSEA. The V and J ends lost 0 bases and 2 bases, in that order; junction bases with no gene match: 8. This CDR3 is CSVEDPREGRQETQYF. The CDR3 DNA follows: TGCAGCGTTGAAGATCCCCGGGAGGGTCGACAAGAGACCCAGTACTTC.

V and J are TRBV28 and TRBJ2-3, with TRBD1 as a possible D gene (6 bases). Germline V gives CDR1 MDHEN, CDR2 SYDVKM. Trimming shortened V by 3 bases and J by 3 bases, and 13 bases separated the two germline ends. The CDR3 loop spans 15 amino acids. The CDR3 nucleotides are TGTGCCAGCAGTTTTGGGCAGGGGAATACAGATACGCAGTATTTT. It specifies CASSFGQGNTDTQYF. The whole variable domain, remainder taken from reference TRBV28 and TRBJ2-3, is DVKVTQSSRYLVKRTGEKVFLECVQDMDHENMFWYRQDPGLGLRLIYFSYDVKMKEKGDIPEGYSVSREKKERFSLILESASTNQTSMYLCASSFGQGNTDTQYFGPGTRLTVL.